What follows describes a single TCR beta chain. Its specificity is unknown. The junction had 10 bases not matched to a gene; V was cut back by 4 bases and J by 5 bases. The germline V gene has CDR1 WSHSY and CDR2 SAAADI. This CDR3 is built from 16 residues. Assay: immunoSEQ multiplex PCR; the TCRdb copy retains only in-frame clones and omits some. The table shows 27,000 or so clones, with approximately 80% occurring only once. The data stem from a study of T cells in narcolepsy. Study-wide results and limits: Reportedly, autoreactive clonotypes were serially detected in patients' blood but not controls'.

Material for sequencing was CD45RA- memory CD4+ T cells from PBMCs. This clonotype originated in a human donor with narcolepsy. The chain employs TRBV10-2 and TRBJ2-1, with 8 bases that match TRBD2. CDR3 nucleotides: TGCGCCAGCAGTGCGTCCCGGCGGGGGGCCGACAATGAGCAGTTCTTC. Protein: CASSASRRGADNEQFF.